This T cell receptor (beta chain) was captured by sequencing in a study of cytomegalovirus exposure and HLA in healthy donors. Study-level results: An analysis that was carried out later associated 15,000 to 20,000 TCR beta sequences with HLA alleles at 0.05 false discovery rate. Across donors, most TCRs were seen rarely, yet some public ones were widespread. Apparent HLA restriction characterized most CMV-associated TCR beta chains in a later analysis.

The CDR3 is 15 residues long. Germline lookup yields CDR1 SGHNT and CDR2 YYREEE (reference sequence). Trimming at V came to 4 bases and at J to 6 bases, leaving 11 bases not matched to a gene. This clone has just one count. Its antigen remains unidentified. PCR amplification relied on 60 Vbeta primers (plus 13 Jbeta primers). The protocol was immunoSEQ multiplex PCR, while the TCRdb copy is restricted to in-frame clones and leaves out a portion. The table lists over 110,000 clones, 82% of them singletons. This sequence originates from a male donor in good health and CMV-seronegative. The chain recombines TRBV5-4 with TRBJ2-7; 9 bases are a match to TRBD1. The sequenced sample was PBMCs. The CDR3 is CASSGQTGGTSEQYF. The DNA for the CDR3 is TGTGCCAGCAGCGGGCAAACAGGGGGCACAAGCGAGCAGTACTTC.